This T cell receptor (beta chain) originates from a study of OX40 agonist ivuxolimab in advanced cancers. Study background: The diagnoses of dose-escalation patients were hepatocellular carcinoma, melanoma, renal cell or head and neck cancer. The dose-escalation cohort was approximately 84% male, with a mean age of 60 years, ranging about 20 to 85.

Whole-study findings and limits: People who partly responded at 0.1-3.0 mg/kg had some of the least clonal expansion seen. More expanded clones were found, on average, in CD8+ than in CD4+ T cells.

Sequenced by immunoSEQ multiplex PCR; TCRdb stores in-frame clones only, minus some. The sample has about 83,000 clones, around 84% seen once. This clone has only one observation. The target antigen is unknown. The CDR3 consists of 15 residues. Trimming removed 6 bases from V and 5 bases from J; junction bases left unmatched: 5. Germline-derived CDR1 and CDR2 are MNHGY and SAAAGT. Sample: CD4+ or CD8+ T cells sorted from blood, taken in a trial of the OX40 agonist ivuxolimab. The rearrangement uses TRBV6-8 and TRBJ2-5, with TRBD2 identical over 14 bases. The receptor comes from an adult with an advanced solid tumor such as melanoma, head and neck, liver or kidney cancer. The CDR3 region is CASRTSGRAGETQYF. CDR3 sequence (DNA): TGTGCCAGCAGGACTAGCGGGAGGGCTGGGGAGACCCAGTACTTC.